The next 19 T cell receptor beta chains were all read from a single sample in a study of blood T cell repertoires in COVID-19. Assay used: immunoSEQ multiplex PCR; TCRdb lists only in-frame clones, some missing. The sample records some 30,000 clones, just over 85% being singletons. Input material: peripheral blood. The receptors come from a woman in her seventies with active COVID-19.

The chain employs TRBV20-1 and TRBJ2-7, with a tentative D call TRBD2 (6 bases). Per the germline V gene, CDR1 is DFQATT and CDR2 is SNEGSKA (reference sequence). This CDR3 spans 14 amino acids. The V end was cut by 3 bases, the J end by 3 bases, with 15 bases between. Here the CDR3 DNA reads TGCAGTGCTAGTTATTTACGGGGGAGCTACGAGCAGTACTTC. Translated: CSASYLRGSYEQYF.

The chain has TRBV6-5 and TRBJ2-5; 9 bases are a match to TRBD1. Germline V gene sequence: CDR1 MNHEY, CDR2 SVGAGI. The J segment lost 7 bases and the V segment lost 2 bases, leaving 11 bases of the junction unmatched. This CDR3 contains 16 residues. CDR3 amino acids: CASSYTNRGHSGTQYF. The CDR3 bases are TGTGCCAGCAGTTACACAAACAGGGGGCATTCGGGGACCCAGTACTTC.

This clone has just a few counts. The V and J genes are TRBV7-9 and TRBJ1-2; 8 positions agree with TRBD1. Germline V gives CDR1 SEHNR, CDR2 FQNEAQ (reference sequence). After removal of 3 bases from V and 8 bases from J, the junction contained 5 bases not matched to a gene. This CDR3 comprises 13 residues. The CDR3 nucleotides are TGTGCCAGCAGCTTGGGGACAGGTCTAGGCTACACCTTC. Translation: CASSLGTGLGYTF.

The V call is TRBV6-4, the J call TRBJ2-3, with D tentatively TRBD1 (6 bases). The V gene's germline CDR1 is MRHNA and CDR2 SNTAGT. This CDR3 region has 14 residues. Trimming took off 0 bases at V and 8 bases at J, with 12 bases between the two ends. The CDR3 is CASSDSRGRGTQYF. The CDR3 bases are TGTGCCAGCAGTGACTCACGGGGCAGGGGTACGCAGTATTTT.

The J gene is TRBJ1-3, the V gene TRBV28, with D tentatively TRBD1 (5 bases). CDR3 length: 16 amino acids. CDR1 MDHEN and CDR2 SYDVKM come from the germline V gene. V gave up 3 bases and J gave up 2 bases, with 14 bases separating them. This chain's CDR3 is CASSFPGGTTGNTIYF. The CDR3 DNA sequence: TGTGCCAGCAGTTTCCCGGGCGGGACCACTGGAAACACCATATATTTT.

This chain links TRBV25-1 with TRBJ2-3, with D possibly TRBD1 on 6 matching bases. The CDR3 loop spans 15 amino acids. Trimming removed 2 bases at V and 2 bases at J, with 11 bases between. Looked up from germline, CDR1 is MGHDK and CDR2 is SYGVNS. CDR3 DNA sequence: TGTGCCAGCAGTGAAACGGGACACCTCACAGATACGCAGTATTTT. Its protein product is CASSETGHLTDTQYF.

The chain links TRBV24-1 to TRBJ2-3, with D possibly being TRBD1 (6 bases). This CDR3 spans 18 amino acids. Trimming removed 4 bases at V and 0 bases at J, with 19 bases between. Germline V CDR1 and CDR2: KGHDR, SFDVKD. CDR3 region: CATSEGGPRGPSTDTQYF. CDR3 coding DNA: TGTGCCACCAGTGAAGGTGGGCCCAGGGGTCCTAGCACAGATACGCAGTATTTT.

The chain is built from TRBV7-2 and TRBJ1-2; D not resolved. Germline loops: CDR1 SGHTA, CDR2 FQGNSA. Trimming took off 1 base at V and 5 bases at J, with 17 bases between the two ends. CDR3 length: 16 amino acids. CDR3 DNA sequence: TGTGCCAGCAGCTTAGAGTTTGGAACCCGAGGATATGGCTACACCTTC. This gives the protein CASSLEFGTRGYGYTF. Supplemented by reference TRBV7-2 and TRBJ1-2, the full variable domain reads GAGVSQSPSNKVTEKGKDVELRCDPISGHTALYWYRQSLGQGLEFLIYFQGNSAPDKSGLPSDRFSAERTGGSVSTLTIQRTQQEDSAVYLCASSLEFGTRGYGYTFGSGTRLTVV.

A remark on this clone: This same CDR3 is encoded by further DNA sequences in the sample. J is TRBJ2-5 and V is TRBV28, with TRBD2 as a possible D gene (6 bases). The V end was cut by 3 bases, the J end by 2 bases, with 7 bases between. The CDR3 spans 13 residues. Looked up from germline, CDR1 is MDHEN and CDR2 is SYDVKM. The chain's CDR3 is CASSFGGQETQYF. Here the CDR3 DNA reads TGTGCCAGCAGTTTTGGGGGGCAAGAGACCCAGTACTTC.

This chain joins TRBV6-6 and TRBJ2-7, with TRBD1 matching 9 bases. The CDR3 has 14 residues. Per the germline V gene, CDR1 is MNHNY and CDR2 is SVGAGI (reference sequence). Trimming cost V 5 bases and J 7 bases; bases outside gene matches: 9. The CDR3 spells CASSQTGGLGEQYF. CDR3 DNA sequence: TGTGCCAGCAGTCAGACAGGGGGGCTCGGTGAGCAGTACTTC.

The chain has TRBV6-6 and TRBJ1-1; 9 nucleotides line up with TRBD1. V lost 3 bases and J lost 2; bases outside the gene matches: 4. Looked up from germline, CDR1 is MNHNY and CDR2 is SVGAGI (reference sequence). The CDR3 has 15 amino acids. CDR3 DNA sequence: TGTGCCAGCAGTTATGCGGGACAGGGCAACACTGAAGCTTTCTTT. Translated, it gives CASSYAGQGNTEAFF.

The V call is TRBV5-5, the J call TRBJ2-5, with TRBD1 as a possible D gene (8 bases). Trimming removed 4 bases at V and 5 bases at J, with 15 bases between. There are 14 residues in the CDR3. CDR1 is SGHKS and CDR2 is YYEKEE in the germline V gene (reference sequence). As DNA, the CDR3 is TGTGCCAGCAGCAAAACACAGGGGGGGGAGACCCAGTACTTC. It specifies CASSKTQGGETQYF.

This chain joins TRBV30 and TRBJ2-3, with D perhaps TRBD1 (6 bases). CDR3 length: 17 amino acids. Germline V gives CDR1 GTSNPN, CDR2 SVGIG (reference sequence). V lost 0 bases and J lost 4, with 20 bases in between. CDR3 protein: CAWSVVGTQITPDTQYF. The CDR3 nucleotides read TGTGCCTGGAGTGTAGTGGGGACACAAATTACCCCAGATACGCAGTATTTT.

The V and J genes are TRBV9 and TRBJ2-3, with 11 bases aligning to TRBD2. From germline, CDR1 is SGDLS and CDR2 YYNGEE. The CDR3 is 15 amino acids. Unmatched junction bases numbered 6, after V lost 7 bases and J lost 2 bases. The CDR3 spells CASATSGDPTDTQYF. DNA for the CDR3: TGTGCCAGCGCGACTAGCGGGGACCCCACAGATACGCAGTATTTT.

This rearrangement joins TRBV28 to TRBJ1-1; the D gene is possibly TRBD1 (5 bases). V was cut by 6 bases and J by 5 bases, with 19 bases left in between. The CDR3 length is 15 residues. Germline V gene lookup returns CDR1 MDHEN and CDR2 SYDVKM. This CDR3 reads CASRVYTGGDTEAFF. CDR3 coding DNA: TGTGCCAGCAGAGTCTATACAGGTGGGGATACTGAAGCTTTCTTT.

The chain links TRBV7-9 to TRBJ1-1; possible D gene TRBD1, 6 bases. Germline-derived CDR1 and CDR2 are SEHNR and FQNEAQ (reference sequence). V was trimmed by 5 bases and J by 1 base, leaving 11 bases between them. The CDR3 covers 14 residues. The CDR3 loop is CASSGGQRNTEAFF. CDR3 in DNA: TGTGCCAGCAGCGGAGGACAGAGGAACACTGAAGCTTTCTTT.

The V call is TRBV7-7, the J call TRBJ2-5; D perhaps matches TRBD2 (5 bases). V was shortened by 5 bases and J by 7 bases, with 11 bases between the two germline ends. The CDR3 spans 12 residues. Germline values: CDR1 SSHAT, CDR2 FNYEAQ (reference sequence). CDR3 sequence (DNA): TGTGCCAGCAGCGCGGGCTGGGGGACCCAGTACTTC. Its translation is CASSAGWGTQYF.

This clone was seen a few times. CDR3 sequence: CASSQEQGQNQPQHF. For the CDR3, the DNA is TGTGCCAGCAGCCAAGAACAGGGGCAAAATCAGCCCCAGCATTTT. The V call is TRBV4-2, the J call TRBJ1-5; TRBD1 aligns across 7 bases. The CDR3 is 15 residues long. J was trimmed by 4 bases and V by 0 bases; bases with no gene match: 3. The germline V gene encodes CDR1 LGHNA and CDR2 YNFKEQ.

The chain recombines TRBV6-1 with TRBJ1-1, with D possibly matching TRBD1 (6 bases). The germline V gene encodes CDR1 MNHNS and CDR2 SASEGT. The CDR3 extends over 17 amino acids. Trimming took 3 bases from V and 5 from J, leaving 22 bases between them. The DNA of the CDR3 is TGTGCCAGCAGTGATGCTCCAGGGGATCCGTCTGATACTGAAGCTTTCTTT. Residues: CASSDAPGDPSDTEAFF.